The sequence of this T cell receptor beta chain was determined in a study of radiotherapy plus CTLA-4 blockade in lung cancer. Profiled with immunoSEQ multiplex PCR; TCRdb holds only in-frame clones, not every one. The table has 30,000 or so clones, roughly 80% seen once. Specimen: peripheral blood, collected from a patient treated with radiotherapy plus ipilimumab. This clonotype was sampled from a human donor with non-small cell lung cancer who had stable disease on radiotherapy plus ipilimumab.

For the CDR3, the DNA is TGTGCCAGCAGCCCCCCGGGACAGGGGAACTATGGCTACACCTTC. Its translation is CASSPPGQGNYGYTF. This chain uses TRBV5-6 with TRBJ1-2; 10 bases match TRBD1. Germline CDR1 SGHDT, CDR2 YYEEEE. Germline trimming cut 4 bases from V and 2 bases from J; bases unmatched to any gene: 5. The length of the CDR3 is 15 residues.